The sequence of this TCR beta chain was determined in a study of T cell changes during pregnancy in multiple sclerosis. Sequencing was performed with immunoSEQ multiplex PCR; in TCRdb, only in-frame clones are kept and a portion is missing. The sample holds roughly 80,000 clones, 70% to 90% seen once. Trimming removed 7 bases from V and 0 bases from J, with 9 bases in between. Looked up from germline, CDR1 is WNHNN and CDR2 is SYGVQD (reference sequence). The CDR3 totals 13 residues. The source is a female donor with multiple sclerosis, enrolled in a pregnancy study. The sample here was peripheral blood, taken before pregnancy. The chain has TRBV10-1 and TRBJ1-1; TRBD1 might be the D (6 bases). The CDR3 nucleotides are TGCGCCAGCAAACAGGGCATGAACACTGAAGCTTTCTTT. It codes for CASKQGMNTEAFF.